This TCR beta chain was sequenced in a study of identical twins (dated by TCRdb to 2016 to 2017). For context, the study as a whole: To test whether fetal clonotypes persist, this study deep-sequenced TCR alpha and beta repertoires from monozygotic twins, from unrelated adults of various ages, and from cord blood. To rule out contamination, the twin experiments were replicated at different times with different library preparation protocols. Points the paper makes about the study in general: Zero-insertion analyses could be partly confounded by invariant T cells such as MAIT and iNKT, though diverse VJ usage argued against such confounding for most clonotypes. Abundant cord blood beta clonotypes had fewer insertions, young adult naive repertoires showed a similar but weaker trend, and memory repertoires showed no such trend. Compared with coincidental sharing between unrelated individuals, out-of-frame TCR alpha sequences shared between twins had an excess of sequences with low generation probability. A weaker excess of twin sharing was found in beta out-of-frame sequences because the signal-to-noise ratio was lowered by fewer shared sequences. Conclusions relied on cross-sectional statistical analysis, since the same donors could not be followed over many years. In monozygotic twins, out-of-frame TCR alpha sharing was systematically underestimated by recombination models, although the models agreed with sharing between unrelated individuals.

Only healthy Caucasian donors were included. Three unrelated non-twin adults were additionally sequenced: a male aged 18 to 29, a male aged 50 to 59 and a female aged 50 to 59. Miltenyi CD45RO+ enrichment and human naive T-cell isolation kits were used to isolate memory (CD45RO+) and naive T cells from PBMC. The library was obtained by 5' RACE. TCRdb names Illumina HiSeq 2000 as the instrument used. A universal primer binding site was introduced by template switching, and a unique molecular identifier was present in the final cDNA, enabling accurate counting of TCR cDNA molecules. First-strand cDNA for TCR alpha and beta chains was synthesized from specific primers in the conserved constant-segment region. To control for contamination, each cDNA library was double barcoded with a SMART-Mk sample barcode plus Illumina barcodes. TruSeq adapter sequences and Illumina sample barcodes were added in two successive PCR steps. The Illumina HiSeq platform was used with custom primers to sequence TCR alpha and beta cDNA libraries. Processing in the source paper ran as follows. Unique molecular identifiers were extracted from raw reads with MiGEC, and CDR3 positions were determined with MiXCR. For each individual, recombination models were inferred using an EM algorithm with the repgenHMM and IGoR tools. The tcR package in R was used for shared clonotype analysis, with sharing normalized by the product of cloneset sizes. Out-of-frame nonproductive sequences were analyzed to study raw recombination free of thymic and clonal selection effects. The raw public reads went through TCRdb reprocessing: fastp at Q25, MiXCR clone calling, in-frame beta chains kept. Every entry covers one CDR3 protein and lists the most common genes and DNA from its rows. The V and J calls follow TCRdb's processing rather than the paper's. Here the sample has around 670,000 distinct CDR3 sequences; around 6% occur a single time. The top ten clonotypes cover roughly 1.6% of the sample.

This clonotype was picked up many times. The antigen it binds to is not known. No much larger clonotype is one base removed from it; base qualities were not supplied. Material for sequencing was naive T cells sorted from blood. Interpreted using the paper, the cell subset or site label stands for: cells isolated with a human naive T-cell isolation kit. This sequence was found in a man younger than 35 in good health.

The base sequence is TGCAGTGCTAGGGACCACATAAAAGAGACCCAGTACTTC. This is translated as CSARDHIKETQYF. This sequence uses TRBV20-1 and TRBJ2-5; the D gene identity is not certain. V loses 3 bases, J loses 3 bases, and the germline ends lie 11 bases apart. The CDR3 starts with the cysteine, ends with the phenylalanine, and has 13 residues. The DNA shown is the 39-base CDR3, in frame from base 1. CDR1 and CDR2 are read off the germline V gene (reference sequence) as DFQATT and SNEGSKA.